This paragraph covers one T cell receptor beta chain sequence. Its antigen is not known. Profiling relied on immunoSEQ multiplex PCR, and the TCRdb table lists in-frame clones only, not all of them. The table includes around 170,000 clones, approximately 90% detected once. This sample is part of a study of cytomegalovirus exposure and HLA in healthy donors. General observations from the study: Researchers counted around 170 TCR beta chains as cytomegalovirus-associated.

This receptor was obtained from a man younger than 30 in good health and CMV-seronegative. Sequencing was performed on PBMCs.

CDR3 amino acids: CASSETFMNTEAFF. CDR3 sequence (DNA): TGCGCCAGCAGTGAGACATTTATGAACACTGAAGCTTTCTTT. The chain has TRBV10-1 and TRBJ1-1; unclear D gene. The V gene's germline CDR1 is WNHNN and CDR2 SYGVQD (reference sequence). This CDR3 comprises 14 residues. The V end lost 2 bases, the J end lost 0 bases, and 7 bases lay between the germline ends.